These 13 T cell receptor beta chains originate from one sample sequenced in a study of T cells in Graves' hyperthyroidism and ophthalmopathy. Researchers took RNA transcripts and amplified the TCR beta CDR3 regions from them. The HTBI primer set served for first-round RT-PCR of the TCR CDR3. A single record per CDR3 protein comes from TCRdb applying MiXCR to the multiplex PCR reads. Here the sample spans about 640,000 distinct CDR3 sequences, under 25% being singletons. Sequenced input: blood. The receptors stem from a man aged 30-40 years with Graves' ophthalmopathy.

The chain joins TRBV5-4 to TRBJ2-2, with a tentative D call TRBD2 (5 bases). The germline V gene encodes CDR1 SGHNT and CDR2 YYREEE (reference sequence). Deletions cut 5 bases from V and 6 bases from J, with 11 bases between. This CDR3 has 13 residues. The CDR3 is CASRLGLAGELFF. In DNA form, the CDR3 reads TGTGCCAGCAGACTCGGACTTGCCGGGGAGCTGTTTTTT.

The chain couples TRBV12-3 or TRBV12-4 to TRBJ2-7, with D possibly being TRBD1 (6 bases). This CDR3 comprises 14 residues. V lost 2 bases, J lost 1 base, and 9 bases lay in between. CDR3 amino acids: CASSLSGQSYEQYF. The DNA for the CDR3 is TGTGCCAGCAGTTTATCCGGACAGTCCTACGAGCAGTACTTC.

For this clonotype: The junction departs from germline at one end; a sequencing error may be responsible. The chain combines TRBV5-1 with TRBJ1-3; no clear D. CDR1 and CDR2 (germline): SGHRS, YFSETQ. The CDR3 runs to 15 residues. CDR3: CASSLKALSGNTIYF. The CDR3 DNA sequence: TGTGCCAGCAGCTTAAAAGCGCTCTCTGGAAACACCATATATTTT.

This clonotype was detected only a few times. The chain recombines TRBV29-1 with TRBJ1-1; tentative D call: TRBD1 (5 bases). The CDR3 spans 13 residues. The germline CDR1 and CDR2 sequences are SQVTM and ANQGSEA. Deletions cut 7 bases from V and 0 bases from J, with 12 bases between. This CDR3 reads CSAGPGMNTEAFF. DNA for the CDR3: TGCAGCGCCGGTCCAGGGATGAACACTGAAGCTTTCTTT.

This clonotype has just a few counts. V and J are TRBV29-1 and TRBJ2-3; TRBD2 agrees at 12 bases. The CDR3 is 15 amino acids. Germline CDR1 and CDR2: SQVTM and ANQGSEA. V lost 6 bases, J lost 5 bases, and 9 bases stayed unmatched. The CDR3 region has the DNA TGCAGCGTGAGAGGACTAGCGGGACGAAGAGATACGCAGTATTTT. Its translation: CSVRGLAGRRDTQYF.

This clonotype was counted ten times or more. This chain links TRBV28 with TRBJ1-1, with D uncertain. The germline gives CDR1 MDHEN, CDR2 SYDVKM. The CDR3 contains 13 residues. With 6 bases removed from V and 1 base from J, the gap between germline ends came to 9 bases. Here the CDR3 reads CASSPTANTEAFF. The CDR3 nucleotides are TGTGCCAGCAGCCCTACAGCGAACACTGAAGCTTTCTTT.

The chain's CDR3 is CASSYSSGGPSGTQYF. In nucleotides, the CDR3 is TGTGCCAGCAGTTACTCCAGCGGAGGGCCCTCCGGGACCCAGTACTTC. The chain carries TRBV6-2 or TRBV6-3 and TRBJ2-5, with a tentative D call TRBD2 (6 bases). There are 16 residues in the CDR3. Germline values: CDR1 MNHEY, CDR2 SVGEGT. With 0 bases removed from V and 7 bases from J, the gap between germline ends came to 18 bases.

The chain combines TRBV5-4 with TRBJ2-7; 7 nucleotides agree with TRBD2. Germline CDR1 is SGHNT and CDR2 is YYREEE (reference sequence). This CDR3 region has 15 residues. The J segment lost 2 bases and the V segment lost 4 bases, leaving 9 bases of the junction unmatched. DNA of the CDR3: TGTGCCAGCAGCCCAGCTAGCGGAGGAGCCTACGAGCAGTACTTC. It is translated as CASSPASGGAYEQYF.

The V and J genes are TRBV20-1 and TRBJ2-2, with TRBD1 as a possible D gene (6 bases). With 6 bases removed from V and 6 bases from J, the gap between germline ends came to 20 bases. In germline, CDR1 is DFQATT, CDR2 SNEGSKA (reference sequence). The CDR3 is 15 residues long. The CDR3 protein is CSASDGGRAAGELFF. CDR3 coding DNA: TGCAGTGCCTCAGATGGGGGCAGGGCGGCCGGGGAGCTGTTTTTT.

Points on this clonotype: A clone one base away is much larger, so this may be a read error. The chain has TRBV28 and TRBJ1-2; possibly TRBD1 for D (6 bases). From germline, CDR1 is MDHEN and CDR2 SYDVKM. The CDR3 sequence is 14 residues long. This CDR3 is CVSRLTGYDYGYTF. CDR3 nucleotides: TGTGTCAGCAGATTAACAGGGTACGACTATGGCTACACCTTC.

This chain connects TRBV14 to TRBJ2-3; no firm D call. Germline CDR1 and CDR2: SGHDN and FVKESK. The germline V and J ends were trimmed by 0 bases and 8 bases, with 9 bases remaining between them. The CDR3 is 13 amino acids. CDR3 loop: CASSQDRAGTQYF. CDR3 DNA sequence: TGTGCCAGCAGCCAAGACCGGGCTGGTACGCAGTATTTT.

This clonotype was detected ten times or more. The rearrangement uses TRBV5-1 and TRBJ2-7; D tentatively fits TRBD1 or TRBD2 (5 bases each). The CDR3 extends over 13 amino acids. Trimming pared 7 bases from V and 6 bases from J, leaving 17 bases between. CDR1 is SGHRS and CDR2 is YFSETQ in the germline V gene. The CDR3 sequence is CASGEGEGREQYF. CDR3 coding DNA: TGCGCCAGCGGTGAGGGAGAGGGACGCGAGCAGTACTTC.

This clonotype has just a few counts. V gene TRBV7-9 combines with J gene TRBJ2-7; TRBD1 is a possible D gene (5 bases). Trimming stripped 5 bases from V and 6 bases from J, with 11 bases between. The CDR3 extends over 12 amino acids. Germline CDR1 is SEHNR and CDR2 is FQNEAQ (reference sequence). CDR3: CASSPARAEQYF. DNA for the CDR3: TGTGCCAGCAGCCCTGCCAGGGCCGAGCAGTACTTC.